A single sample is the source of the 20 T cell receptor beta chains below, sequenced in a study of blood T cell repertoires in COVID-19. TCRdb keeps only in-frame clones here, not all; method: immunoSEQ multiplex PCR. The repertoire holds about 260,000 clones, with roughly four fifths as singletons. Sequences were obtained from PBMCs or T cells enriched from blood (not recorded which). The receptors come from a man aged 30 to 39 with acute COVID-19.

The chain recombines TRBV5-1 with TRBJ1-1; D is unresolved. This CDR3 is built from 13 residues. Germline CDR1 reads SGHRS; CDR2 reads YFSETQ. The V and J ends lost 1 base and 2 bases respectively, with 6 bases between them. The CDR3 region is CASSLTPNTEAFF. The CDR3 coding sequence is TGCGCCAGCAGCTTGACACCTAACACTGAAGCTTTCTTT.

The gene calls are TRBV4-3 and TRBJ1-3; D uncertain. The germline V gene has CDR1 LGHNA and CDR2 YSLEER. Trimming took 3 bases from V and 2 from J, leaving 5 bases between them. The CDR3 consists of 13 residues. The DNA of the CDR3 is TGCGCCAGCAGCCAGGCGGCTGGAAACACCATATATTTT. Protein sequence: CASSQAAGNTIYF.

The J gene is TRBJ2-7, the V gene TRBV3-1 (or the pseudogene TRBV3-2), with TRBD2 identical over 13 bases. Trimming removed 10 bases from V and 1 base from J; junction bases left unmatched: 10. Looked up from germline, CDR1 is LGHDT and CDR2 is YNNKEL (reference sequence). The CDR3 contains 16 residues. DNA for the CDR3: TGTGCCAAACCCGAAAGGACTAGCGGGGGTTCCTACGAGCAGTACGTC. It codes for CAKPERTSGGSYEQYV.

The chain recombines TRBV6-5 with TRBJ2-7; possible D gene TRBD1, 7 bases. V shed 6 bases and J shed 2 bases, with 17 bases lying between them. The germline V gene encodes CDR1 MNHEY and CDR2 SVGAGI. The length of the CDR3 is 15 residues. The CDR3 DNA is TGTGCCAGCAGGGAGACCCCAGGGGGGACCTACGAGCAGTACGTC. It codes for CASRETPGGTYEQYV.

This sequence joins TRBV7-2 and TRBJ1-2, with 11 bases identical to TRBD1. The ends lost 5 bases at V and 2 bases at J; junction bases unmatched: 4. Germline V lookup: CDR1 SGHTA, CDR2 FQGNSA. This CDR3 is 15 amino acids long. The CDR3 DNA reads TGTGCCAGCAGCCTAGGGACAGGGGGGAACTATGGCTACACCTTC. This codes for CASSLGTGGNYGYTF.

The gene calls are TRBV24-1 and TRBJ2-7; 7 positions match TRBD2. Germline values: CDR1 KGHDR, CDR2 SFDVKD. With 0 bases clipped from V and 3 bases from J, the junction kept 10 bases outside the gene matches. The CDR3 has 17 residues. The CDR3, as DNA: TGTGCCACCAGTGATTTGTCGGGACTAACAAACCTCTACGAGCAGTACGTC. Amino acid sequence: CATSDLSGLTNLYEQYV.

The chain recombines TRBV19 with TRBJ1-6; 7 nucleotides agree with TRBD1. CDR1 is LNHDA and CDR2 is SQIVND in the germline V gene (reference sequence). The trim removed 3 bases at V and 9 bases at J, leaving 14 bases unmatched. The CDR3 runs to 17 residues. CDR3 residues: CASSMVGTGAQFSPLHF. The CDR3 bases are TGTGCCAGTAGTATGGTGGGAACAGGGGCTCAGTTTTCACCCCTCCACTTT.

The chain combines TRBV10-2 with TRBJ1-6; D is unresolved. Trimming removed 3 bases at V and 0 bases at J, with 6 bases between. This CDR3 spans 15 amino acids. The V gene's germline CDR1 is WSHSY and CDR2 SAAADI. The CDR3 coding sequence is TGCGCCAGCAGTGATGGCAACTCCTATAATTCACCCCTCCACTTT. It yields the protein CASSDGNSYNSPLHF.

The rearrangement links TRBV6-4 to TRBJ1-1; D unclear. Per germline, CDR1 MRHNA and CDR2 SNTAGT. V was trimmed by 0 bases and J by 5 bases, leaving 7 bases between them. CDR3 length equals 13 residues. The CDR3 region has the DNA TGTGCCAGCAGTGACTCGCCTGAGACTGAAGCTTTCTTT. It yields the protein CASSDSPETEAFF.

This rearrangement joins TRBV18 to TRBJ1-5, with 7 bases that match TRBD1. Germline-derived CDR1 and CDR2 are KGHSH and LQKENI. Germline trimming cut 0 bases from V and 5 bases from J; bases unmatched to any gene: 4. CDR3 size: 15 residues. This chain's CDR3 is CASSPPGTGDQPQHF. CDR3 in DNA: TGTGCCAGCTCACCACCGGGAACAGGGGATCAGCCCCAGCATTTT. Using reference TRBV18 and TRBJ1-5 for the parts outside the CDR3, the full variable domain is NAGVMQNPRHLVRRRGQEARLRCSPMKGHSHVYWYRQLPEEGLKFMVYLQKENIIDESGMPKERFSAEFPKEGPSILRIQQVVRGDSAAYFCASSPPGTGDQPQHFGDGTRLSIL.

The V and J genes are TRBV6-4 and TRBJ1-5; no clear D gene. The germline gives CDR1 MRHNA, CDR2 SNTAGT. The CDR3 is made up of 15 amino acids. With 6 bases removed from V and 9 bases from J, the gap between germline ends came to 21 bases. CDR3 nucleotides: TGTGCCAGCAGAGCACAAGGCTCCGAGGGAATGCCCCAGCATTTT. Protein: CASRAQGSEGMPQHF.

The chain recombines TRBV6-5 with TRBJ1-5; D not resolved. CDR1 is MNHEY and CDR2 is SVGAGI in the germline V gene. The CDR3 is 12 residues long. The V end was cut by 6 bases, the J end by 7 bases, with 10 bases between. The CDR3 region has the DNA TGTGCCAGCAGCAAGGCGGGCCAGCCCCAGCATTTT. The encoded protein is CASSKAGQPQHF.

This chain joins TRBV18 and TRBJ1-1; 8 bases agree with TRBD1. V shed 1 base and J 3 bases; nucleotides not matched to a gene: 1. The CDR3 consists of 14 residues. The germline V gene has CDR1 KGHSH and CDR2 LQKENI. For the CDR3, the DNA is TGTGCCAGCTCACCACAGACAGGGGACACTGAAGCTTTCTTT. Translating it yields CASSPQTGDTEAFF.

The chain joins TRBV4-3 to TRBJ1-4; D gene ambiguous. The CDR3 covers 15 residues. The germline V gene encodes CDR1 LGHNA and CDR2 YSLEER. V lost 3 bases and J 4 bases, leaving 12 bases between the germline ends. The CDR3 nucleotides are TGCGCCAGCAGCCAGGCGGAGGGCAGTAATGAAAAACTGTTTTTT. This encodes CASSQAEGSNEKLFF.

This clone was observed once. The chain joins TRBV19 to TRBJ1-5; perhaps TRBD1 as D (6 bases). With 5 bases removed from V and 7 bases from J, the gap between germline ends came to 9 bases. CDR3 length: 12 residues. The V gene's germline CDR1 is LNHDA and CDR2 SQIVND (reference sequence). The CDR3 reads CASSRGHQPQHF. Here the CDR3 DNA reads TGTGCCAGTAGTCGGGGACACCAGCCCCAGCATTTT. The full variable domain, its missing parts supplied by reference TRBV19 and TRBJ1-5, is DGGITQSPKYLFRKEGQNVTLSCEQNLNHDAMYWYRQDPGQGLRLIYYSQIVNDFQKGDIAEGYSVSREKKESFPLTVTSAQKNPTAFYLCASSRGHQPQHFGDGTRLSIL.

Note on this clone: Sequence at one end of the junction differs from germline and may be a read error. The chain employs TRBV5-1 and TRBJ2-3; possibly TRBD1 for D (6 bases). Germline CDR1 and CDR2: SGHRS and YFSETQ. The length of the CDR3 is 15 residues. The CDR3 nucleotides are TGTGCCAGCAGCTTGGCAGGGGCTGGCACAGATACGCAGTATTTT. Its translation: CASSLAGAGTDTQYF.

The V call is TRBV11-3, the J call TRBJ1-1, with 8 nucleotides matching TRBD1. The J segment lost 1 base and the V segment lost 8 bases, leaving 6 bases of the junction unmatched. This CDR3 has 14 amino acids. Germline V gene lookup returns CDR1 SGHNT and CDR2 YENEEA. The CDR3 bases are TGTGCCAGCGGATCAGGGGGCTCGAACACTGAAGCTTTCTTT. This encodes CASGSGGSNTEAFF.

This chain joins TRBV14 and TRBJ1-1, with unresolved D. Per germline, CDR1 SGHDN and CDR2 FVKESK. V lost 2 bases, J lost 8 bases, and 15 bases lay in between. This CDR3 contains 14 residues. This chain's CDR3 is CASSQKPWTGEAFF. The CDR3 DNA reads TGTGCCAGCAGCCAAAAACCCTGGACGGGGGAAGCTTTCTTT. The full variable domain, completed using reference TRBV14 and TRBJ1-1, is EAGVTQFPSHSVIEKGQTVTLRCDPISGHDNLYWYRRVMGKEIKFLLHFVKESKQDESGMPNNRFLAERTGGTYSTLKVQPAELEDSGVYFCASSQKPWTGEAFFGQGTRLTVV.

The chain has TRBV4-1 and TRBJ1-1; D is unclear. CDR1 and CDR2 from the germline V gene are MGHRA and YSYEKL. V was clipped by 0 bases and J by 3 bases, with 17 bases between them. This CDR3 is 17 amino acids long. The CDR3 here is CASSQDRSAFEDTEAFF. The CDR3 DNA follows: TGCGCCAGCAGCCAAGATAGATCGGCGTTCGAGGACACTGAAGCTTTCTTT.

The chain carries TRBV6-5 and TRBJ1-5; 8 bases map to TRBD1. Germline loops: CDR1 MNHEY, CDR2 SVGAGI. This CDR3 contains 14 residues. V shed 6 bases and J 3 bases; nucleotides not matched to a gene: 4. The CDR3 is CASRTGQANQPQHF. The CDR3 region has the DNA TGTGCCAGCAGAACGGGACAGGCCAATCAGCCCCAGCATTTT.